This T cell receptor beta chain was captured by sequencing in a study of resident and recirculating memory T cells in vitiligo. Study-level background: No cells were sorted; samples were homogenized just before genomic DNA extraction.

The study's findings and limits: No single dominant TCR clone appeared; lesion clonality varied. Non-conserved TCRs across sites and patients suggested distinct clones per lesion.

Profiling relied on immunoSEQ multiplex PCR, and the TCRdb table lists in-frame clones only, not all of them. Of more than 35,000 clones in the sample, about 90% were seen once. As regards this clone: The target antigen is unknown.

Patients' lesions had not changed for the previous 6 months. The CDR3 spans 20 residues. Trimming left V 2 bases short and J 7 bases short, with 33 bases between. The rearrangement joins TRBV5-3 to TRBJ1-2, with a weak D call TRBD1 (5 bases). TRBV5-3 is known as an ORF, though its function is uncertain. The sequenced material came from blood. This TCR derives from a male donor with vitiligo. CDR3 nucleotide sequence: TGTGCCAGAAGCTTCTTACTCTTACAGGACCCTACATTGCTAGGTTGTGGCTACACCTTC. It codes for CARSFLLLQDPTLLGCGYTF.